This record looks at one T cell receptor beta chain sequence and its context. What antigen it recognizes has not been identified. Per-base quality was not reported, and no clone a single base away is much larger than it. The cohort was made up of around 720 healthy bone marrow donors. All cohort members were sampled while nominally healthy, although unrecorded immune exposures were likely present. The donor tested CMV seropositive and was one of the 289 seropositive cohort members. Each donor provided a peripheral blood sample, and peripheral blood mononuclear cells were used for TCR beta sequencing. The Qiagen DNeasy Blood Extraction Kit was used to extract genomic DNA from the blood cell samples. These data originate in a study of cytomegalovirus exposure and HLA in healthy donors (TCRdb year 2017). Concerning the study at large: According to an earlier analysis of a few hundred of the donors, some 180 million T cells yielded over 100 million unique TCR beta sequences and around 300 Gb of sequence data. Roughly 300 gigabases of sequencing data and approximately 80 million unique TCR sequences were included in an early release covering under 650 HLA-typed donors. Of the roughly 400 genotyped donors, around 81% fell in the genetic ancestry cluster associated with self-reported Caucasian donors. The aim of the study was to test whether cataloging public T cell receptors could identify signatures of past pathogen exposure. The study profiled the T cell repertoires of about 640 subjects by immunosequencing and related them to cytomegalovirus serostatus. Besides the first cohort of 666 subjects, a separate validation cohort made up of roughly 120 different subjects was used. To predict cytomegalovirus infection status, the study combined high-throughput TCR immunosequencing, statistical association of individual TCRs with disease status, and machine learning. In a later analysis, previously published TCR beta repertoires from more than 500 donors were re-analyzed and high-resolution HLA genotyping was added so that TCR occurrence patterns could be studied. The later analysis used no new phenotypic data to find candidate immune exposures, relying instead on TCR beta sequences and their occurrence across donors. An earlier analysis of 587 of the donors used high-throughput TCR beta sequencing to judge whether each TCR beta V gene segment behaved as functional or pseudogenic. Donor age, sex, ethnicity and CMV serostatus were compiled together with the repertoire data. Genome-wide SNP genotypes for about 55% of the roughly 670 donors were used in a later genetic analysis, which treated that subset as a discovery cohort. All discovery cohort repertoires had been generated on a single sequencing platform. Both class I and class II loci were covered by HLA typing, at four-digit resolution. Typing coverage varied by locus: roughly 620-640 donors for A, B, C, DRB1 and DQB1; roughly 560 for DQA1; about 600 for DPA1; more than 450 for DPB1. Four to six DR-DQ haplotypes were handled as single units for association and clustering, since linkage in the cohort was strong. Across about 370 genotyped donors of the cohort, an average of about 240,000 unique TCR beta nucleotide sequences per donor were sequenced, and approximately 19% of those sequences were non-productive. Broader findings and caveats from the paper: Broadly in line with IMGT annotations, most TCR beta V segments showed up in productive rearrangements about 90% or about 30% of the time in an earlier analysis of 587 of the donors. A few of the identified cytomegalovirus-associated TCR beta chains were confirmed in vitro to be specific for cytomegalovirus antigens. A total of about 180 TCR beta chains were listed by the study as associated with cytomegalovirus. In both the original and validation cohorts, the classifier was reported to diagnose cytomegalovirus status with high specificity and sensitivity. According to a later analysis, most CMV-associated TCR beta chains appeared to be HLA-restricted, and the HLA associations seemed to be driven largely by CMV exposure. While some public TCRs were present in many individuals, most TCR sequences turned up only very rarely across donors. The cohort was sequenced for TCR beta chains only, and without alpha or paired-chain data the features that could be detected were limited. Some IMGT-functional V segments, including TRBV6-2 and TRBV6-3, could not be told apart with the 87-base-pair reads, so those segments were excluded. Compared with the approximately 600-donor mean, donors in an Asian-associated ancestry cluster had fewer N-insertions in productive TCRs, according to a later genetic analysis. A cluster of highly shared sequence variants was judged likely to be a technical artifact of the sequencing pipeline. A further reported finding was that TCR beta sequences accurately predicted the HLA-A and HLA-B alleles for most subjects in the first cohort. In a later analysis, the rate of TCR association differed among HLA loci, with DRB1 alleles having the most associated TCRs and HLA-C alleles having the fewest. For the cohort, immune exposure information was limited to CMV serostatus. A later analysis found that HLA-associated TCR beta chains were more clonally expanded and had lower generation probabilities than equally common non-associated chains. According to the authors, the approach could potentially be generalized to other disease states and immunological phenotypes. V-gene and J-gene trimming of TCR beta chains was associated with a missense DCLRE1C variant in a later genetic analysis, and the association was replicated in an independent cohort. In a later analysis, several top co-occurrence clusters were reported to appear linked to parvovirus B19, influenza, CMV and Epstein-Barr virus. Because HLA typing was missing for some donors at each locus, association tests included only the typed subset. Sequencing depth was assumed to be roughly uniform across donors in the presence/absence analyses, though that assumption may not hold. Linkage disequilibrium might explain the correlated functional status among segregating V segments, but an unknown experimental factor could not be ruled out. Strong co-occurrence of HLA alleles, especially DR and DQ, made assigning TCR associations to individual alleles difficult. At a false discovery rate of 0.05, a later analysis linked 15,000 to 20,000 TCR beta sequences to specific HLA alleles. Some 16 rarely observed V segments, including chromosome 9 orphons, were excluded from the earlier analysis of approximately 600 of the donors because counts were too low.

To prepare the library, the immunoSEQ multiplex PCR assay was applied. For the multiplex PCR, a mixture combining 60 forward primers for TCR Vbeta segments and 13 reverse primers for TCR Jbeta segments was used. A multiplex PCR assay on genomic DNA amplified the CDR3 region of rearranged TCR beta genes. The amplified TCR beta libraries were sequenced on the Illumina HiSeq System as 87-base-pair reads. In the paper's pipeline: A later analysis tallied 75 million to 85 million unique TCR beta chains across the roughly 610 repertoires, and some 10 million of those chains were shared by two or more donors. To remove PCR and sequencing errors, raw reads were error-corrected and collapsed into unique sequences using a nearest-neighbor algorithm that merged closely related sequences. V, D and J gene segments were assigned by aligning CDR3 sequences to IMGT reference sequences. For a sequence to be retained, a match of at least six nucleotides was required to both a V gene segment and a J gene segment. Rearrangements were called productive when the CDR3 lacked stop codons and stayed in frame with V and J; all others were non-productive. Following IMGT convention, CDR3 was defined as the stretch from the second conserved V-encoded cysteine to the conserved J-encoded phenylalanine. In an earlier analysis of roughly 610 of the donors, sequences lacking an unambiguous match to a single V gene segment were excluded. In an earlier analysis of 587 of the donors, a V segment was called functional when productive rearrangements were above 56.7%, and segregating when the standard deviation between donors exceeded 5%. A statistical classification framework was developed to diagnose cytomegalovirus status using the catalog of TCR beta chain sequences. In a later analysis, TCR nucleotide sequences were compared against IMGT/GENE-DB human TR gene sequences so that V and J genes could be assigned. A later analysis assigned CDR3 sequences and most-parsimonious VDJ recombination scenarios with the TCRdist pipeline. In a later analysis, each TCR beta chain was defined by its CDR3 amino acid sequence together with its V-gene family, and reads without a unique V-gene family were excluded. As a way to deal with suspected cross-contamination and a sequencing artifact, a later analysis dropped 450 to 600 nucleotide sequences that were highly shared and had low generation probability. In a later analysis, a clonal expansion index was calculated for each public chain from normalized within-repertoire ranks of inferred template counts. A later analysis computed generation probabilities with a VDJ recombination model fitted to out-of-frame rearrangements, and checked the results against IGoR. In a later analysis, hypergeometric tests were used to score TCR-TCR, TCR-HLA and TCR-CMV co-occurrence, with a repertoire-size bias correction applied to TCR pairs. To estimate false discovery rates, a later analysis permuted the HLA or CMV assignments 20 times. In a later analysis, co-occurring TCRs were grouped using DBSCAN, and TCRdist sequence similarity was added for clustering within HLA-allele-positive subsets. Repertoires with fewer than 30,000 or more than 120,000 public chains, plus five repertoires with anomalous nucleotide sharing, were excluded from co-occurrence clustering. TCRdb took over this immuneACCESS table, retaining in-frame rearrangements with V and J assigned. Such tables are incomplete; in checked studies, under half of the missing clones stem from an unresolved V gene, and the remainder is unexplained. V and J calls and clone size follow that table, whereas D and trimming were derived from the DNA. For this sample there are some 120,000 clones; around 74% appear just once. 6.6% of the sample lies in the top ten.

V lost 4 bases and J lost 7 bases, and the count of bases not matched to a germline gene is 9. Taken from cysteine to phenylalanine, the CDR3 has 15 residues. The kept DNA is CDR3 alone, 45 bases in frame from the first base. From a lookup of the germline V gene (reference sequence), CDR1 and CDR2 are SEHNR and FQNEAQ. Source material: PBMCs. The sequence links TRBV7-9 to TRBJ2-3; 9 bases in the middle match TRBD1. The clonotype was recovered from a man in his forties in good health and CMV-seropositive. Read as DNA, the sequence is TGTGCCAGCAGCTCAGACGGGACAGGGCGTTATACGCAGTATTTT. It specifies CASSSDGTGRYTQYF.